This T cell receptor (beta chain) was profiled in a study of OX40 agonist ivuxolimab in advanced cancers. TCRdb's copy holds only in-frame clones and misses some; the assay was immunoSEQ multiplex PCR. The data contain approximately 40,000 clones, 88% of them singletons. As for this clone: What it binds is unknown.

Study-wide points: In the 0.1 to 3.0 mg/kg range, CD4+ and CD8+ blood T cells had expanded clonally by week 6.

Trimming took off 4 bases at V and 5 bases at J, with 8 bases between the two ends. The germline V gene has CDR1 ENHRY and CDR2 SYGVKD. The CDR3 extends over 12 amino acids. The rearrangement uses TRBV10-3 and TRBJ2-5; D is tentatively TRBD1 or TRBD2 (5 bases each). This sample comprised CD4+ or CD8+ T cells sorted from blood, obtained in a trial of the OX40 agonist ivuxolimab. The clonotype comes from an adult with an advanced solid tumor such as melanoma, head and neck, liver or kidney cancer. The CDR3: CAISGDGETQYF. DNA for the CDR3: TGTGCCATCAGTGGGGACGGCGAGACCCAGTACTTC.